The 24 T cell receptor beta chains below all came from one sample that was sequenced in a study of OX40 agonist ivuxolimab in advanced cancers. Measured with immunoSEQ multiplex PCR; TCRdb has only the in-frame clones, and not every one. The sample lists under 65,000 clones, 85% occurring once. This specimen consisted of CD4+ or CD8+ T cells sorted from blood, obtained in a trial of the OX40 agonist ivuxolimab. These receptors were collected from an adult with an advanced solid tumor such as melanoma, head and neck, liver or kidney cancer.

This sequence joins TRBV6-5 and TRBJ2-7, with D perhaps assigned TRBD1 or TRBD2 (5 bases each). This CDR3 is built from 14 residues. From germline, CDR1 is MNHEY and CDR2 SVGAGI. V was shortened by 2 bases and J by 3 bases, with 11 bases between the two germline ends. The CDR3: CASSYSGGNYEQYF. The CDR3 DNA follows: TGTGCCAGCAGTTACAGTGGGGGTAACTACGAGCAGTACTTC.

V gene TRBV4-1 combines with J gene TRBJ1-1, with D possibly being TRBD1 (5 bases). This CDR3 spans 15 amino acids. Germline CDR1 MGHRA, CDR2 YSYEKL. V was pared by 0 bases and J by 1 base, with 9 bases between. CDR3 in amino acids: CASSQDGAANTEAFF. Written as DNA, the CDR3 is TGCGCCAGCAGCCAAGATGGGGCGGCGAACACTGAAGCTTTCTTT.

The chain carries TRBV7-9 and TRBJ1-1; 7 bases map to TRBD1. The germline V gene encodes CDR1 SEHNR and CDR2 FQNEAQ (reference sequence). Losses at the gene ends were 5 bases for V and 11 bases for J; bases not matched to a gene: 8. The CDR3 is 12 residues long. The CDR3 spells CASSPTGREAFF. The CDR3, as DNA: TGTGCCAGCAGCCCGACAGGGAGGGAGGCTTTCTTT.

The chain uses TRBV6-5 and TRBJ2-3, with 7 bases aligning to TRBD1. The ends lost 0 bases at V and 0 bases at J; junction bases unmatched: 3. CDR3 length: 16 residues. Germline V gene sequence: CDR1 MNHEY, CDR2 SVGAGI. The CDR3, as DNA: TGTGCCAGCAGTTACTCGCCACAGGGGAGCACAGATACGCAGTATTTT. Residues: CASSYSPQGSTDTQYF.

The chain links TRBV28 to TRBJ1-1; D perhaps matches TRBD1 (5 bases). In germline, CDR1 is MDHEN, CDR2 SYDVKM. The CDR3 contains 14 residues. The ends were cut back, 4 bases at V and 4 bases at J, with 13 bases in the middle. CDR3 sequence reads: CASSWGVKGTEAFF. The CDR3 DNA reads TGTGCCAGCAGTTGGGGGGTGAAGGGCACTGAAGCTTTCTTT. Full variable domain (rest looked up from reference TRBV28 and TRBJ1-1): DVKVTQSSRYLVKRTGEKVFLECVQDMDHENMFWYRQDPGLGLRLIYFSYDVKMKEKGDIPEGYSVSREKKERFSLILESASTNQTSMYLCASSWGVKGTEAFFGQGTRLTVV.

This CDR3 reads CASRDDNTGELFF. The CDR3 DNA is TGTGCCAGCAGGGATGACAACACCGGGGAGCTGTTTTTT. This rearrangement joins TRBV2 to TRBJ2-2; D not certain. Germline-derived CDR1 and CDR2 are SNHLY and FYNNEI. V lost 6 bases to trimming and J lost 2 bases, with 7 bases between them. This CDR3 region has 13 residues.

The V call is TRBV28, the J call TRBJ2-5; 11 nucleotides agree with TRBD2. Trimming removed 5 bases from V and 3 bases from J; junction bases left unmatched: 8. This CDR3 comprises 16 residues. Germline V gene lookup returns CDR1 MDHEN and CDR2 SYDVKM. CDR3 amino acids: CASSEGLAGQEETQYF. The CDR3 DNA sequence: TGTGCCAGCAGTGAAGGACTAGCGGGCCAAGAAGAGACCCAGTACTTC.

The chain carries TRBV7-8 and TRBJ2-2, with D unresolved. Germline-derived CDR1 and CDR2 are SGHVS and FQNEAQ. V lost 6 bases, J lost 1 base, and 9 bases lay in between. CDR3 size: 14 residues. This chain's CDR3 is CASSSTKNTGELFF. The CDR3 DNA follows: TGTGCCAGCAGTTCTACTAAGAACACCGGGGAGCTGTTTTTT. Full variable domain (remainder filled in from reference TRBV7-8 and TRBJ2-2): GAGVSQSPRYKVAKRGQDVALRCDPISGHVSLFWYQQALGQGPEFLTYFQNEAQLDKSGLPSDRFFAERPEGSVSTLKIQRTQQEDSAVYLCASSSTKNTGELFFGEGSRLTVL.

This chain uses TRBV2 with TRBJ2-2; either TRBD1 or TRBD2 may supply D (5 bases each). Deletions cut 4 bases from V and 6 bases from J, with 15 bases between. The germline V gene has CDR1 SNHLY and CDR2 FYNNEI. CDR3 length: 15 residues. The CDR3 DNA sequence: TGTGCCAGCAGTGTTGGGGACCCGAGGGCCGGGGAGCTGTTTTTT. Protein: CASSVGDPRAGELFF.

There are a few counts of this clone. V gene TRBV19 combines with J gene TRBJ2-7; no clear D. The V end lost 8 bases, the J end lost 3 bases, and 8 bases lay between the germline ends. The germline CDR1 and CDR2 sequences are LNHDA and SQIVND (reference sequence). The CDR3 is 11 amino acids. The CDR3 bases are TGTGCCAGTTCGGCCGGCTACGAGCAGTACTTC. Translating it yields CASSAGYEQYF.

This chain connects TRBV7-3 to TRBJ2-3; 7 bases align to TRBD2. Unmatched junction bases numbered 5, after V lost 2 bases and J lost 0 bases. In germline, CDR1 is SGHTA, CDR2 FQGTGA. This CDR3 has 16 amino acids. CDR3 nucleotides: TGTGCCAGCAGCTTAGTAGGCGGGGGTAGCACAGATACGCAGTATTTT. Translation gives CASSLVGGGSTDTQYF.

V usage is TRBV7-6 and J usage is TRBJ2-7; D may be TRBD2 (6 bases). CDR1 and CDR2 (germline): SGHVS, FNYEAQ. The CDR3 runs 14 residues. The ends were cut back, 5 bases at V and 0 bases at J, with 11 bases in the middle. The CDR3 DNA sequence: TGTGCCAGCAGCCTACCCGGGAGCTCCTACGAGCAGTACTTC. Amino acid sequence: CASSLPGSSYEQYF.

The chain carries TRBV21-1 and TRBJ2-7; the table names TRBD2, a call not compared with the DNA. TRBV21-1 is designated a pseudogene. The CDR3 is 15 amino acids. This CDR3 is CASGGGVNSPYEQYV. CDR3 nucleotides: TGTGCCAGCGGAGGAGGGGTTAACAGCCCCTACGAGCAGTACGTC.

The J gene is TRBJ1-1, the V gene TRBV2; D uncertain. CDR3 length equals 13 residues. V was cut by 8 bases and J by 2 bases, with 12 bases left in between. CDR1 is SNHLY and CDR2 is FYNNEI in the germline V gene. The DNA of the CDR3 is TGTGCCAGCCGCGAAGTCCCCAACACTGAAGCTTTCTTT. Its protein is CASREVPNTEAFF. The full variable domain, completed using reference TRBV2 and TRBJ1-1, is EPEVTQTPSHQVTQMGQEVILRCVPISNHLYFYWYRQILGQKVEFLVSFYNNEISEKSEIFDDQFSVERPDGSNFTLKIRSTKLEDSAMYFCASREVPNTEAFFGQGTRLTVV.

The chain combines TRBV19 with TRBJ2-7, with TRBD1 matching 10 bases. Germline CDR1 and CDR2: LNHDA and SQIVND (reference sequence). The V and J ends lost 5 bases and 2 bases, in that order; junction bases with no gene match: 9. The CDR3 is made up of 16 amino acids. This CDR3 reads CASSAGQGVGPYEQYF. As DNA, the CDR3 is TGTGCCAGTAGTGCCGGACAGGGGGTGGGCCCCTACGAGCAGTACTTC.

V usage is TRBV2 and J usage is TRBJ2-5, with D maybe TRBD2 (5 bases). CDR1 and CDR2 from the germline V gene are SNHLY and FYNNEI. The CDR3 is made up of 13 amino acids. V lost 7 bases, J lost 1 base, and 10 bases lay in between. This CDR3 reads CASTVEGQETQYF. In DNA form, the CDR3 reads TGTGCCAGCACCGTAGAGGGCCAAGAGACCCAGTACTTC.

This chain connects TRBV14 to TRBJ2-7; D is ambiguous. The CDR3 has 15 residues. V was trimmed by 1 base and J by 4 bases, leaving 14 bases between them. Germline V gives CDR1 SGHDN, CDR2 FVKESK. The CDR3: CASSQVFGPLYEQYV. CDR3 coding DNA: TGTGCCAGCAGCCAAGTTTTCGGGCCGCTTTACGAGCAGTACGTC.

This clone was counted between two and nine times. V and J are TRBV27 and TRBJ2-3; 7 positions match TRBD1. The junction had 0 bases not matched to a gene; V was cut back by 8 bases and J by 1 base. This CDR3 is built from 12 residues. Germline-derived CDR1 and CDR2 are MNHEY and SMNVEV (reference sequence). The CDR3 DNA reads TGTGCCAGCGGACAGGGCACAGATACGCAGTATTTT. The encoded protein is CASGQGTDTQYF.

The rearrangement joins TRBV19 to TRBJ1-5; 7 bases are a match to TRBD1. V gave up 3 bases and J gave up 5 bases; unmatched junction bases: 4. CDR1 is LNHDA and CDR2 is SQIVND in the germline V gene (reference sequence). The CDR3 contains 14 residues. CDR3 residues: CASSITGDDQPQHF. DNA for the CDR3: TGTGCCAGTAGTATCACAGGGGACGATCAGCCCCAGCATTTT.

V gene TRBV9 combines with J gene TRBJ1-4, with D unresolved. V lost 0 bases, J lost 5 bases, and 8 bases lay in between. Germline CDR1 reads SGDLS; CDR2 reads YYNGEE. The CDR3 has 14 amino acids. In DNA, the CDR3 is TGTGCCAGCAGCGTAGGACTTGGCAATGAAAAACTGTTTTTT. It translates to CASSVGLGNEKLFF.

The gene calls are TRBV5-8 and TRBJ1-2, with 7 positions matching TRBD1. Germline CDR1 is SGHTS and CDR2 is YDEGEE. This CDR3 contains 11 residues. V lost 8 bases and J lost 6; bases outside the gene matches: 4. In DNA, the CDR3 is TGTGCCAGAACAGGGGCTCATGGCTACACCTTC. Protein sequence: CARTGAHGYTF. The whole variable domain, filled in from reference TRBV5-8 and TRBJ1-2, reads EAGVTQSPTHLIKTRGQQATLRCSPISGHTSVYWYQQALGLGLQFLLWYDEGEERNRGNFPPRFSGRQFPNYSSELNVNALELEDSALYLCARTGAHGYTFGSGTRLTVV.

This clone was observed a few times. The chain's CDR3 is CASSQDPGETQYF. CDR3 DNA sequence: TGCGCCAGCAGCCAAGATCCAGGAGAGACCCAGTACTTC. J is TRBJ2-5 and V is TRBV4-3; D is undetermined. The CDR3 is made up of 13 amino acids. Trimming pared 0 bases from V and 4 bases from J, leaving 6 bases between. CDR1 is LGHNA, CDR2 YSLEER, per germline.

The chain joins TRBV10-2 to TRBJ1-1; no clear D. Germline CDR1 reads WSHSY; CDR2 reads SAAADI. CDR3 length: 13 amino acids. V was shortened by 6 bases and J by 4 bases, with 12 bases between the two germline ends. The chain's CDR3 is CASSFKWSTEAFF. Written as DNA, the CDR3 is TGCGCCAGCAGCTTTAAGTGGAGCACTGAAGCTTTCTTT.

The chain carries TRBV7-9 and TRBJ1-1; 7 bases agree with TRBD1. After removal of 2 bases from V and 0 bases from J, the junction contained 6 bases not matched to a gene. Germline-derived CDR1 and CDR2 are SEHNR and FQNEAQ (reference sequence). This CDR3 is 16 amino acids long. The chain's CDR3 is CASSLRQGRMNTEAFF. For the CDR3, the DNA is TGTGCCAGCAGCTTAAGACAGGGCAGGATGAACACTGAAGCTTTCTTT.